The next 6 T cell receptor beta chains were all read from a single sample in a study of T cell changes during pregnancy in multiple sclerosis. Using immunoSEQ multiplex PCR, the repertoire was profiled, and TCRdb retains in-frame clones only, with some absent. The profile covers fewer than 40,000 clones, with 90% appearing a single time and approximately 12% taken by the ten largest. The specimen was CD8+ T cells from peripheral blood mononuclear cells, collected before pregnancy. These receptors were collected from a female donor with multiple sclerosis, enrolled in a pregnancy study.

The V gene is TRBV13, the J gene TRBJ1-3, with 7 bases aligning to TRBD1. From germline, CDR1 is PRHDT and CDR2 FYEKMQ (reference sequence). CDR3 length: 18 amino acids. J gave up 0 bases and V 2 bases, and 10 bases lay outside the gene matches. CDR3 sequence reads: CASSLRPLAGGSGNTIYF. As DNA, the CDR3 is TGTGCCAGCAGCTTAAGGCCCCTTGCAGGGGGCTCTGGAAACACCATATATTTT. Using reference TRBV13 and TRBJ1-3 for the parts outside the CDR3, the full variable domain is AAGVIQSPRHLIKEKRETATLKCYPIPRHDTVYWYQQGPGQDPQFLISFYEKMQSDKGSIPDRFSAQQFSDYHSELNMSSLELGDSALYFCASSLRPLAGGSGNTIYFGEGSWLTVV.

The chain joins TRBV6-4 to TRBJ2-3, with TRBD2 matching 7 bases. There are 16 residues in the CDR3. CDR1 is MRHNA and CDR2 is SNTAGT in the germline V gene. V lost 2 bases and J lost 1; bases outside the gene matches: 6. CDR3 sequence (DNA): TGTGCCAGCAGTGACAAAGCGGGGTCGGGCACAGATACGCAGTATTTT. Encoded protein: CASSDKAGSGTDTQYF.

The rearrangement links TRBV27 to TRBJ2-7; TRBD1 is a possible D gene (5 bases). CDR1 MNHEY and CDR2 SMNVEV come from the germline V gene (reference sequence). The CDR3 totals 14 residues. The V end was cut by 8 bases, the J end by 0 bases, with 14 bases between. The CDR3 loop is CASLLGVSSYEQYF. In nucleotides, the CDR3 is TGTGCCAGCCTTCTAGGGGTAAGCTCCTACGAGCAGTACTTC.

The chain carries TRBV6-5 and TRBJ2-3; 8 nucleotides match TRBD1. The CDR3 totals 14 residues. J was trimmed by 8 bases and V by 6 bases; bases with no gene match: 10. From germline, CDR1 is MNHEY and CDR2 SVGAGI. CDR3 bases: TGTGCCAGCAGATTAGGACAGGGACGAGGTACGCAGTATTTT. Protein product: CASRLGQGRGTQYF.

The V call is TRBV19, the J call TRBJ2-1, with unresolved D. V was shortened by 5 bases and J by 5 bases, with 7 bases between the two germline ends. This CDR3 region has 12 residues. Germline assignment: CDR1 LNHDA and CDR2 SQIVND (reference sequence). CDR3 region: CASSSSNNEQFF. The CDR3 nucleotides are TGTGCCAGTAGTTCTAGTAACAATGAGCAGTTCTTC.

This chain uses TRBV5-1 with TRBJ2-1; D perhaps matches TRBD2 (5 bases). The V gene's germline CDR1 is SGHRS and CDR2 YFSETQ. The germline V and J ends were trimmed by 4 bases and 0 bases, with 14 bases remaining between them. The CDR3 contains 16 residues. The CDR3 DNA sequence: TGCGCCAGCAGCCAGCTAGCCGCCAGCTCCTACAATGAGCAGTTCTTC. Amino acids: CASSQLAASSYNEQFF.